The 20 T cell receptor beta chains presented below share a single source sample, sequenced in a study of chemoradiotherapy in HPV16-positive cancers. The protocol was immunoSEQ multiplex PCR, while the TCRdb copy is restricted to in-frame clones and leaves out a portion. The sample includes 440 or so clones, around 87% seen only once; the top ten take 9.9%. Sequencing was performed on tumor tissue, taken from a patient who underwent chemoradiotherapy. The receptors derive from a human donor with HPV-associated anogenital cancer.

This chain uses TRBV6-1 with TRBJ2-3, with D tentatively TRBD1 or TRBD2 (5 bases each). The germline V gene has CDR1 MNHNS and CDR2 SASEGT. V lost 3 bases and J lost 5, with 15 bases in between. The CDR3 sequence is 15 residues long. CDR3 bases: TGTGCCAGCAGTGAGATAGGGACCCAGGGAGATACGCAGTATTTT. Its protein is CASSEIGTQGDTQYF.

The CDR3 region is CARRSGFDSPLHF. Here the CDR3 DNA reads TGTGCCAGACGGTCGGGTTTCGATTCACCCCTCCACTTT. The chain couples TRBV2 to TRBJ1-6; D not resolved. Germline V gene data show CDR1 as SNHLY and CDR2 as FYNNEI. The CDR3 spans 13 residues. Trimming stripped 9 bases from V and 8 bases from J, with 14 bases between.

The V call is TRBV19, the J call TRBJ1-2; 9 bases map to TRBD1. V shed 4 bases and J 1 base; nucleotides not matched to a gene: 10. The CDR3 is 17 residues long. Germline CDR1 is LNHDA and CDR2 is SQIVND (reference sequence). The CDR3 here is CASSRRAGTGRNYGYTF. The CDR3 DNA reads TGTGCCAGTAGTAGAAGAGCCGGGACAGGGCGTAACTATGGCTACACCTTC.

This sequence joins TRBV7-5 and TRBJ2-5; the table gives TRBD2 as D, unverified against the DNA. TRBV7-5 is termed a pseudogene. The CDR3 is 18 residues long. The CDR3 reads CVRIQRGGLAAYQETQYF. The CDR3 DNA is TGTGTCAGAATCCAAAGGGGGGGGCTAGCGGCTTACCAAGAGACCCAGTACTTC.

CDR3 bases: TGTGCCAGCAGCTTAGGACCGAACACTGAAGCTTTCTTT. Its translation is CASSLGPNTEAFF. The chain has TRBV11-2 and TRBJ1-1; the D is unclear. The V and J ends lost 1 base and 1 base respectively, with 4 bases between them. Per the germline V gene, CDR1 is SGHAT and CDR2 is FQNNGV. CDR3 length: 13 amino acids.

The genes are TRBV6-5 and TRBJ2-4, with 9 bases matching TRBD1. J was trimmed by 10 bases and V by 7 bases; bases with no gene match: 8. Germline CDR1 and CDR2: MNHEY and SVGAGI. This CDR3 is 13 amino acids long. CDR3 residues: CASMGQGYDIQYF. Here the CDR3 DNA reads TGTGCCAGCATGGGACAGGGATATGATATTCAGTACTTC.

The chain is built from TRBV5-3 and TRBJ2-1; no clear D gene. TRBV5-3 is identified as an open reading frame with a role that is uncertain. The CDR3 has 12 residues. Trimming removed 1 base at V and 9 bases at J, with 8 bases between. The CDR3 region is CARSLWVGEQFF. The DNA for the CDR3 is TGTGCCAGAAGCTTGTGGGTTGGTGAGCAGTTCTTC.

J is TRBJ1-1 and V is TRBV4-3, with D uncertain. Deletions cut 2 bases from V and 4 bases from J, with 8 bases between. The germline gives CDR1 LGHNA, CDR2 YSLEER. This CDR3 contains 13 residues. CDR3 protein: CASSQNDRTEAFF. The CDR3, as DNA: TGCGCCAGCAGCCAAAACGACCGCACTGAAGCTTTCTTT.

The chain couples TRBV28 to TRBJ1-1; D is uncertain. Germline lookup yields CDR1 MDHEN and CDR2 SYDVKM. CDR3 length: 11 residues. V gave up 10 bases and J gave up 4 bases, with 10 bases separating them. CDR3 DNA sequence: TGTGCCACCCTTCTTACCACTGAAGCTTTCTTT. It yields the protein CATLLTTEAFF.

This chain uses TRBV12-5 with TRBJ1-4, with D maybe TRBD1 (6 bases). The CDR3 has 16 amino acids. Trimming stripped 6 bases from V and 3 bases from J, with 17 bases between. Looked up from germline, CDR1 is LGHNT and CDR2 is FRNRAP. CDR3 region: CASGGGPTGANEKLFF. The CDR3 coding sequence is TGTGCTAGTGGGGGGGGCCCGACCGGGGCTAATGAAAAACTGTTTTTT.

The chain recombines TRBV7-8 with TRBJ2-2; D remains ambiguous. V was trimmed by 2 bases and J by 1 base, leaving 8 bases between them. The CDR3 is 15 amino acids. Germline V lookup: CDR1 SGHVS, CDR2 FQNEAQ. Here the CDR3 DNA reads TGTGCCAGCAGCTTAACGGTCGTGAACACCGGGGAGCTGTTTTTT. As protein: CASSLTVVNTGELFF.

The chain couples TRBV4-2 to TRBJ1-1, with D hard to call. CDR1 LGHNA and CDR2 YNFKEQ come from the germline V gene. The CDR3 has 14 amino acids. V was shortened by 6 bases and J by 0 bases, with 11 bases between the two germline ends. The CDR3 DNA is TGTGCCAGCAGACCAACAGTTATGAACACTGAAGCTTTCTTT. Its protein is CASRPTVMNTEAFF.

The rearrangement links TRBV9 to TRBJ1-1, with 9 positions matching TRBD1. The CDR3 loop spans 15 amino acids. Per the germline V gene, CDR1 is SGDLS and CDR2 is YYNGEE. V trimming: 0 bases; J trimming: 3 bases; junction bases outside the gene matches: 3. In nucleotides, the CDR3 is TGTGCCAGCAGCGTAGGGGGGACAGGGCACACTGAAGCTTTCTTT. Its protein product is CASSVGGTGHTEAFF.

The gene calls are TRBV7-9 and TRBJ1-2, with D perhaps matching TRBD1 (6 bases). CDR1 SEHNR and CDR2 FQNEAQ come from the germline V gene (reference sequence). This CDR3 spans 13 amino acids. Trimming removed 4 bases from V and 4 bases from J, with 10 bases in between. The CDR3: CASSYREGYGYTF. The DNA for the CDR3 is TGTGCCAGCAGCTACAGGGAAGGCTATGGCTACACCTTC.

The V call is TRBV29-1, the J call TRBJ2-5; the D gene is possibly TRBD2 (5 bases). V lost 8 bases to trimming and J lost 5 bases, with 12 bases between them. The germline V gene encodes CDR1 SQVTM and CDR2 ANQGSEA. This CDR3 region has 11 residues. The CDR3 loop reads CSTAWRETQYF. In DNA, the CDR3 is TGCAGCACAGCCTGGAGGGAGACCCAGTACTTC.

The chain uses TRBV7-9 and TRBJ1-1; TRBD1 matches 11 bases. This CDR3 has 14 amino acids. After removal of 6 bases from V and 3 bases from J, the junction contained 3 bases not matched to a gene. Germline CDR1 reads SEHNR; CDR2 reads FQNEAQ (reference sequence). This CDR3 reads CASSGQGAYTEAFF. The CDR3 nucleotides read TGTGCCAGCAGTGGACAGGGGGCCTACACTGAAGCTTTCTTT. Variable domain in full (rest from reference TRBV7-9 and TRBJ1-1): DTGVSQNPRHKITKRGQNVTFRCDPISEHNRLYWYRQTLGQGPEFLTYFQNEAQLEKSRLLSDRFSAERPKGSFSTLEIQRTEQGDSAMYLCASSGQGAYTEAFFGQGTRLTVV.

The chain is built from TRBV6-5 and TRBJ1-5; TRBD1 matches at 7 bases. Germline V gene lookup returns CDR1 MNHEY and CDR2 SVGAGI. V was pared by 8 bases and J by 3 bases, with 4 bases of the junction left unmatched. The CDR3 runs 13 residues. The CDR3, as DNA: TGTGCCAGCGCCGACAGGGACAATCAGCCCCAGCATTTT. Its translation: CASADRDNQPQHF.

The genes are TRBV13 and TRBJ2-3, with 9 bases lining up with TRBD2. In germline, CDR1 is PRHDT, CDR2 FYEKMQ (reference sequence). This CDR3 has 20 amino acids. V dropped 2 bases and J dropped 4; count of bases not matched to a gene: 19. CDR3 loop: CASSLSVRRGGADPSDTQYF. CDR3 bases: TGTGCCAGCAGCTTAAGTGTGAGGCGGGGGGGGGCAGATCCTTCAGATACGCAGTATTTT.

The chain has TRBV7-2 and TRBJ1-2; possible D gene TRBD1, 6 bases. From germline, CDR1 is SGHTA and CDR2 FQGNSA. The CDR3 is 13 residues long. V was trimmed by 4 bases and J by 8 bases, leaving 14 bases between them. This chain's CDR3 is CASSSGDIAGYTF. Here the CDR3 DNA reads TGTGCCAGCAGCTCGGGGGACATAGCGGGCTACACCTTC.

The CDR3 loop is CASSKDQMVTGGNEKLFF. The CDR3 nucleotides read TGTGCCAGCAGTAAAGACCAAATGGTGACAGGGGGTAATGAAAAACTGTTTTTT. V is TRBV2 and J is TRBJ1-4; 9 bases align to TRBD1. Germline trimming cut 5 bases from V and 4 bases from J; bases unmatched to any gene: 14. The CDR3 has 18 residues. Per germline, CDR1 SNHLY and CDR2 FYNNEI.